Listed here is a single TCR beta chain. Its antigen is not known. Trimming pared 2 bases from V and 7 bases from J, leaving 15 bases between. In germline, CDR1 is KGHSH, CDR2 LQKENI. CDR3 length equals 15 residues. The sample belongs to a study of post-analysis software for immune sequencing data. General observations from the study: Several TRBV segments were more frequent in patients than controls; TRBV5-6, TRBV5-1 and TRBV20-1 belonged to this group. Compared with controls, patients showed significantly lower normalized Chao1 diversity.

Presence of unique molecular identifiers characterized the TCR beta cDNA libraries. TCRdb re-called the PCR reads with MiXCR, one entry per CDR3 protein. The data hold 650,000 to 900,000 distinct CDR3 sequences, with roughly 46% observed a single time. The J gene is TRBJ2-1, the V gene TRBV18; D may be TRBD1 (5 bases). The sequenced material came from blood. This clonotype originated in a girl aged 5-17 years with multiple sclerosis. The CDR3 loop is CASSPGATRRNEQFF. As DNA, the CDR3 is TGTGCCAGCTCACCAGGGGCTACCAGGCGGAATGAGCAGTTCTTC.